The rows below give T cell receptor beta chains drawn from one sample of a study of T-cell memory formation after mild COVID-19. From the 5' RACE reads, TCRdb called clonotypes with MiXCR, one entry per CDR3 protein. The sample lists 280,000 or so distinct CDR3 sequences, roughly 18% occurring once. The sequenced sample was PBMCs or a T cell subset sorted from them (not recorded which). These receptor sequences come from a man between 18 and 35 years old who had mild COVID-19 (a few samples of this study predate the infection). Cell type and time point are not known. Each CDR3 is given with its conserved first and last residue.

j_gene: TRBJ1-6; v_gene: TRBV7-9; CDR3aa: CAGGLNYNSPLHF
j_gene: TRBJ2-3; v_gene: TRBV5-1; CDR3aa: CASSPGQLADTDTQYF
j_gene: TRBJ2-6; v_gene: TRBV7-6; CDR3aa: CASSLAPGAGANVLTF
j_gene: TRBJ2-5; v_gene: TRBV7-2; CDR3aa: CASSPGATSGGGQETQYF
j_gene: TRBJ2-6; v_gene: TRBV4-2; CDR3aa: CASSQEAGSRASGANVLTF
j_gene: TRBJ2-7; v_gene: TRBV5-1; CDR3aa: CATSLGPNSAYEQYF
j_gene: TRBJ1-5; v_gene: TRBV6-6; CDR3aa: CASSFEFDVGTGSFASNQPQHF
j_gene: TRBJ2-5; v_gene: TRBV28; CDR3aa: CASRDSQETQYF
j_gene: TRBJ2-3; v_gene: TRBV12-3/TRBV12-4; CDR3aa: CASSLALGGGPRTDTQYF
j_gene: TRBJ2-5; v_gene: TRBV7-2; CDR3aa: CASSLGLGQETQYF
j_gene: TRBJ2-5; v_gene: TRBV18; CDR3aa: CASSPIVIAREETQYF
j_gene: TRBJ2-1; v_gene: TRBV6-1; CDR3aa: CASSFGPRPGEQFF
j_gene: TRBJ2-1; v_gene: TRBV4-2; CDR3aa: CASSPRGAPASDEQFF
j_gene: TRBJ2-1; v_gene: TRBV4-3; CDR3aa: CASSQEPHNEQFF
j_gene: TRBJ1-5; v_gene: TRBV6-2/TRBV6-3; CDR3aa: CASSPWADNQPQHF
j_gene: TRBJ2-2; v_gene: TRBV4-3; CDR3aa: CASSLMGGQAGELFF
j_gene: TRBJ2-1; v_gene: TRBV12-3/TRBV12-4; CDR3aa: CASLPTGNVAYNEQFF
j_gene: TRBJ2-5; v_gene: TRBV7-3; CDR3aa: CASSSSRDETQYF
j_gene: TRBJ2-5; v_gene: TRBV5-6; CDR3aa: CASSPGTGMQETQYF
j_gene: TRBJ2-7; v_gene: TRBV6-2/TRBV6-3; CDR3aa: CASSYPAGEQYF
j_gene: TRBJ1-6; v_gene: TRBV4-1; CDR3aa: CASSREAGYSYNSPLHF
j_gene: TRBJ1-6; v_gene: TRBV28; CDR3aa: CAGCDTGSNSPLHF
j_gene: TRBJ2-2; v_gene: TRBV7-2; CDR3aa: CASSVTGRLTGELFF
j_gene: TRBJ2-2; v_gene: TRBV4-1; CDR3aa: CASSPGGTNTGELFF
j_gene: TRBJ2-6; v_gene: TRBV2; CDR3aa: CASDDRSGANVLTF
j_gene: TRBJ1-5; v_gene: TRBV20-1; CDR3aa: CSAREVSRGLSQPQHF
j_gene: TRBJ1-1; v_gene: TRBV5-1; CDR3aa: CASTPRGVGGTEAFF
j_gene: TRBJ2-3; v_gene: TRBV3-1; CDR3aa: CASSQVRAGAFTDTQYF